Below are 15 T cell receptor beta chains sequenced from a single sample in a study of cytomegalovirus exposure and HLA in healthy donors. Amplification used 60 Vbeta primers and 13 Jbeta primers. The assay was immunoSEQ multiplex PCR, and TCRdb's table has in-frame clones only and misses some. The sample carries under 200,000 clones, around 75% recorded once. Sequences were obtained from PBMCs. These TCRs come from a male donor in good health and CMV-seronegative.

The chain links TRBV9 to TRBJ2-1, with 8 positions matching TRBD1. The CDR3 is 16 residues long. Germline V gene data show CDR1 as SGDLS and CDR2 as YYNGEE. V trimming: 4 bases; J trimming: 4 bases; junction bases outside the gene matches: 10. CDR3 loop: CASSPRGQGWYNEQFF. Written as DNA, the CDR3 is TGTGCCAGCAGCCCCAGGGGGCAGGGGTGGTACAATGAGCAGTTCTTC.

The chain links TRBV9 to TRBJ2-1; TRBD2 aligns across 8 bases. The CDR3 extends over 17 amino acids. Trimming took 1 base from V and 4 from J; bases not matched to a gene: 10. Germline loops: CDR1 SGDLS, CDR2 YYNGEE. Here the CDR3 DNA reads TGTGCCAGCAGCGTAAACCTAGGCGCGGGGGGATACAATGAGCAGTTCTTC. Translated: CASSVNLGAGGYNEQFF.

The J gene is TRBJ2-1, the V gene TRBV6-5, with 11 nucleotides matching TRBD2. Trimming removed 0 bases from V and 4 bases from J; junction bases left unmatched: 2. Looked up from germline, CDR1 is MNHEY and CDR2 is SVGAGI. The CDR3 length is 16 residues. CDR3 coding DNA: TGTGCCAGCAGTTACTCGTCTAGCGGGGGGTACAATGAGCAGTTCTTC. Its translation is CASSYSSSGGYNEQFF.

The rearrangement joins TRBV4-1 to TRBJ2-1, with D uncertain. CDR1 is MGHRA and CDR2 is YSYEKL in the germline V gene. V was pared by 1 base and J by 5 bases, with 9 bases between. The CDR3 length is 14 residues. The CDR3 is CASSQAGTHNEQFF. The CDR3 nucleotides are TGCGCCAGCAGCCAAGCAGGTACCCACAATGAGCAGTTCTTC.

J is TRBJ2-7 and V is TRBV19, with a possible D match to TRBD2 (5 bases). With 9 bases removed from V and 3 bases from J, the gap between germline ends came to 9 bases. The CDR3 is 11 residues long. The V gene's germline CDR1 is LNHDA and CDR2 SQIVND (reference sequence). Here the CDR3 DNA reads TGTGCCAGCGGAAGCGGCTACGAGCAGTACTTC. Protein product: CASGSGYEQYF. The full variable domain, in which reference TRBV19 and TRBJ2-7 provide the parts outside the CDR3, is DGGITQSPKYLFRKEGQNVTLSCEQNLNHDAMYWYRQDPGQGLRLIYYSQIVNDFQKGDIAEGYSVSREKKESFPLTVTSAQKNPTAFYLCASGSGYEQYFGPGTRLTVT.

The table lists this clone with a few counts. This rearrangement joins TRBV27 to TRBJ2-7; 11 bases are a match to TRBD1. After removal of 6 bases from V and 3 bases from J, the junction contained 4 bases not matched to a gene. The germline V gene encodes CDR1 MNHEY and CDR2 SMNVEV (reference sequence). CDR3 length equals 14 residues. CDR3 bases: TGTGCCAGCAGGGGGACAGGGGGGTTCTACGAGCAGTACTTC. This codes for CASRGTGGFYEQYF.

The chain recombines TRBV10-1 with TRBJ2-1; 8 bases are shared with TRBD2. Per germline, CDR1 WNHNN and CDR2 SYGVQD (reference sequence). This CDR3 contains 16 residues. V lost 7 bases and J lost 0; bases outside the gene matches: 8. DNA for the CDR3: TGCGCCAGCATCCGGGAAGCGGGGGTCTCCTACAATGAGCAGTTCTTC. Protein product: CASIREAGVSYNEQFF.

The chain uses TRBV2 and TRBJ2-5; TRBD1 is a possible D gene (5 bases). The CDR3 has 13 amino acids. The V gene lost 8 bases and the J gene lost 4 bases, with 14 bases spanning the gap. CDR1 is SNHLY and CDR2 is FYNNEI in the germline V gene. This CDR3 is CASVFRGGETQYF. CDR3 coding DNA: TGTGCCAGCGTTTTTAGGGGTGGAGAGACCCAGTACTTC.

The sample holds a few counts of this clone. The gene calls are TRBV25-1 and TRBJ1-1; 8 nucleotides agree with TRBD1. V was clipped by 0 bases and J by 4 bases; unmatched bases: 7. The CDR3 has 16 amino acids. Germline V gene lookup returns CDR1 MGHDK and CDR2 SYGVNS. CDR3 bases: TGTGCCAGCAGTGAATATCAGGGCAGGGGGCTCACTGAAGCTTTCTTT. Translated: CASSEYQGRGLTEAFF.

V is TRBV5-1 and J is TRBJ1-2; the D gene is possibly TRBD1 (6 bases). V gave up 2 bases and J gave up 4 bases, with 15 bases separating them. Germline V gene sequence: CDR1 SGHRS, CDR2 YFSETQ. There are 15 residues in the CDR3. CDR3 nucleotides: TGCGCCAGCAGCTTTGGCGGACAGACTCTCTATGGCTACACCTTC. Residues: CASSFGGQTLYGYTF.

The CDR3 is CASSHAGGGLQETQYF. The CDR3 bases are TGTGCCAGCAGCCACGCAGGCGGCGGGCTCCAAGAGACCCAGTACTTC. The chain joins TRBV14 to TRBJ2-5, with a possible D match to TRBD2 (5 bases). Germline V lookup: CDR1 SGHDN, CDR2 FVKESK. V was pared by 3 bases and J by 1 base, with 15 bases between. There are 16 residues in the CDR3. Filled out from reference TRBV14 and TRBJ2-5, the complete variable domain reads EAGVTQFPSHSVIEKGQTVTLRCDPISGHDNLYWYRRVMGKEIKFLLHFVKESKQDESGMPNNRFLAERTGGTYSTLKVQPAELEDSGVYFCASSHAGGGLQETQYFGPGTRLLVL.

The chain has TRBV19 and TRBJ1-5, with TRBD1 matching over 7 bases. The CDR3 contains 16 residues. Germline lookup yields CDR1 LNHDA and CDR2 SQIVND (reference sequence). The junction had 9 bases not matched to a gene; V was cut back by 7 bases and J by 0 bases. The CDR3, as DNA: TGTGCCAGTACCCTCATACGACAGGGTAGCAATCAGCCCCAGCATTTT. This translates into CASTLIRQGSNQPQHF. Full variable domain (outside the CDR3, taken from reference TRBV19 and TRBJ1-5): DGGITQSPKYLFRKEGQNVTLSCEQNLNHDAMYWYRQDPGQGLRLIYYSQIVNDFQKGDIAEGYSVSREKKESFPLTVTSAQKNPTAFYLCASTLIRQGSNQPQHFGDGTRLSIL.

The V and J genes are TRBV27 and TRBJ1-2; D ambiguous. From germline, CDR1 is MNHEY and CDR2 SMNVEV (reference sequence). CDR3 length: 14 residues. V lost 2 bases to trimming and J lost 8 bases, with 15 bases between them. CDR3 sequence reads: CASSLMFTGEGYTF. The CDR3 region has the DNA TGTGCCAGCAGTTTAATGTTCACCGGAGAGGGCTACACCTTC.

The genes are TRBV18 and TRBJ1-2; no reliable D call. V dropped 1 base and J dropped 3 bases, with 6 bases sitting between them. The CDR3 has 13 amino acids. From germline, CDR1 is KGHSH and CDR2 LQKENI. The CDR3 region is CASSPQDYYGYTF. The DNA for the CDR3 is TGTGCCAGCTCACCACAGGACTACTATGGCTACACCTTC.

The chain recombines TRBV4-3 with TRBJ2-1; 8 bases are shared with TRBD2. Germline V lookup: CDR1 LGHNA, CDR2 YSLEER. The CDR3 spans 17 residues. The V gene end was trimmed by 1 base and the J gene end by 5 bases; junction bases not matched to a gene: 10. In DNA, the CDR3 is TGCGCCAGCAGCCAAGTCCTGACCCCGGGACTAGACAATGAGCAGTTCTTC. Residues: CASSQVLTPGLDNEQFF.